The sequence of this TCR beta chain was determined in a study of cytomegalovirus exposure and HLA in healthy donors. Whole-study context: Assignment to the Caucasian-associated ancestry cluster applied to more than 75% of the approximately 400 genotyped donors.

The primer mix had 60 Vbeta and 13 Jbeta primers. Repertoires were generated with immunoSEQ multiplex PCR, while TCRdb's copy carries only in-frame clones and drops some. The profile shows tens of thousands of clones, around 85% of them singletons. Unrecorded immune exposures were likely, despite nominal health at sampling. As concerns this clone: Its target is unknown.

Study-level points and caveats: According to the study, some 160 TCR beta chains were cytomegalovirus-associated. Most of the CMV-associated TCR beta chains (in a later analysis) appeared to be HLA-restricted.

The CDR3 is made up of 11 amino acids. Trimming cost V 5 bases and J 9 bases, with 8 bases left between them. Germline CDR1 and CDR2: SGHTA and FQGTGA. This TCR derives from a man between 25 and 39 years old in good health and CMV-seronegative. The genes are TRBV7-3 and TRBJ2-1; maybe TRBD2 (5 bases). The sample taken for sequencing was PBMCs. CDR3 region: CASSQGGEQFF. CDR3 coding DNA: TGTGCCAGCAGCCAAGGAGGTGAGCAGTTCTTC.